This T cell receptor (beta chain) was identified in a study of blood T cells in healthy people across ages. Overall study results and limits: Any conclusive comparison of naive versus antigen-experienced cells was prevented by using unsorted PBMCs.

Through a sample-barcoded 5' primer and a J-beta primer mix, a second PCR was run for roughly 7 to 12 cycles. TCRdb re-called the 5' RACE reads with MiXCR, one entry per CDR3 protein. Seen here are hundreds of thousands of distinct CDR3 sequences, approximately 59% observed once, and the top ten hold 30% to 45%. To note about this clonotype: No antigen is known for it.

The germline CDR1 and CDR2 sequences are MNHEY and SVGAGI. There are 13 residues in the CDR3. V shed 7 bases, J shed 8 bases, and the junction held 9 bases outside the gene matches. The sequencing input was blood. This receptor was obtained from a man aged 55 to 70 in good health. The chain carries TRBV6-5 and TRBJ1-2; 8 positions match TRBD1. Written as DNA, the CDR3 is TGTGCCAGCACCGCACGACAGGGGTTAGGCTACACCTTC. Its protein is CASTARQGLGYTF.